The clone carrying this TCR beta chain was detected a few times. What it binds is not known. The ends lost 0 bases at V and 2 bases at J; junction bases unmatched: 2. This CDR3 is built from 17 residues. The germline V gene has CDR1 SGHRS and CDR2 YFSETQ. MiXCR, applied by TCRdb to the 5' RACE reads, yields one record per CDR3 protein. The sample holds roughly 45,000 distinct CDR3 sequences, 13% seen once. These data belong to a study of neurological immune-mediated disorders. Time point noted: longitudinal time-point 3. Blood bank volunteers in Maryland, USA, served as healthy controls. The starting material, 2 million PBMCs stored at -80 C, gave rise to the unsorted libraries. Points from the study as a whole: Sharing of CDR3 amino acid sequences among expanded clones across subjects was absent, suggesting private repertoires in all groups.

The V and J genes are TRBV5-1 and TRBJ2-3; 14 nucleotides align to TRBD2. The specimen was PBMCs. This clonotype originated in a man younger than 40 in good health. DNA of the CDR3: TGCGCCAGCAGCTTGGAGGGACTAGCGGGGGCCACAGATACGCAGTATTTT. Translated, it gives CASSLEGLAGATDTQYF. The whole variable domain, filled in from reference TRBV5-1 and TRBJ2-3, reads KAGVTQTPRYLIKTRGQQVTLSCSPISGHRSVSWYQQTPGQGLQFLFEYFSETQRNKGNFPGRFSGRQFSNSRSEMNVSTLELGDSALYLCASSLEGLAGATDTQYFGPGTRLTVL.